These T cell receptor beta chains were read from a single sample in a study of technical replicates of blood from four donors. Assay: immunoSEQ multiplex PCR; the TCRdb copy retains only in-frame clones and omits some. This table has some 62,000 clones, around 90% appearing once. The sequenced material came from PBMCs. Receptors originate from a human donor in good health. Some clones in this sample may be carry-over from other donors' samples. CDR3s leave out the opening cysteine and the closing phenylalanine or tryptophan. Fields, in order: clone size, D gene, V gene, J gene, CDR3 protein. D genes are given only for firm matches. The size of a clone is reported for some rows only, either as once, few or many, or as a class for expanded clones.

clone size: .; D gene: .; V gene: TRBV4-1; J gene: TRBJ2-7; CDR3 protein: ASSQGPGYEQY
clone size: .; D gene: .; V gene: TRBV4-2; J gene: TRBJ2-1; CDR3 protein: ASIDQRRNEQF
clone size: once; D gene: TRBD1; V gene: TRBV29-1; J gene: TRBJ2-6; CDR3 protein: SVGVTGGVGGANVLT
clone size: .; D gene: .; V gene: TRBV6-5; J gene: TRBJ2-1; CDR3 protein: ASSLGTHNEQF
clone size: .; D gene: TRBD2; V gene: TRBV6-4; J gene: TRBJ2-2; CDR3 protein: ASSEFAGGLNTGELF
clone size: .; D gene: TRBD1; V gene: TRBV9; J gene: TRBJ1-3; CDR3 protein: ASSPRGSGGSGNTIY
clone size: once; D gene: TRBD2; V gene: TRBV6-5; J gene: TRBJ2-1; CDR3 protein: ASSRGLAGGQKQF
clone size: .; D gene: .; V gene: TRBV7-3; J gene: TRBJ2-2; CDR3 protein: ASSSLGGTGELF
clone size: .; D gene: TRBD1; V gene: TRBV7-9; J gene: TRBJ2-5; CDR3 protein: ASSKGDRGETQY
clone size: .; D gene: TRBD2; V gene: TRBV4-2; J gene: TRBJ2-1; CDR3 protein: ASRLTSGNEQF
clone size: .; D gene: .; V gene: TRBV6-6; J gene: TRBJ2-1; CDR3 protein: ASSSSVSYNEQF
clone size: once; D gene: TRBD2; V gene: TRBV18; J gene: TRBJ2-2; CDR3 protein: ASSPPRAGGNTGELF
clone size: .; D gene: .; V gene: TRBV27; J gene: TRBJ1-2; CDR3 protein: ASSTLRGAANYGYT
clone size: .; D gene: TRBD1; V gene: TRBV6-1; J gene: TRBJ1-6; CDR3 protein: ASSAEDRGNNSPLH
clone size: .; D gene: .; V gene: TRBV30; J gene: TRBJ2-2; CDR3 protein: ARRNTGELF
clone size: few; D gene: .; V gene: TRBV7-9; J gene: TRBJ2-1; CDR3 protein: ASSSPLDRYNEQF
clone size: .; D gene: TRBD1; V gene: TRBV5-6; J gene: TRBJ1-5; CDR3 protein: ASSLGQGAQPQH
clone size: .; D gene: TRBD1; V gene: TRBV7-3; J gene: TRBJ1-2; CDR3 protein: ASSLPRDRNYGYT
clone size: .; D gene: TRBD1; V gene: TRBV7-9; J gene: TRBJ1-2; CDR3 protein: ASSLGPGGSYGYT
clone size: .; D gene: TRBD1; V gene: TRBV9; J gene: TRBJ2-7; CDR3 protein: ASSVAQGFPYEQY
clone size: .; D gene: TRBD1; V gene: TRBV4-3; J gene: TRBJ1-2; CDR3 protein: ASSTNSQGAHYGYT
clone size: .; D gene: .; V gene: TRBV7-9; J gene: TRBJ1-1; CDR3 protein: ASSPDSFTEAF
clone size: once; D gene: TRBD2; V gene: TRBV30; J gene: TRBJ2-1; CDR3 protein: AWSVLAGVNNEQF
clone size: .; D gene: TRBD1; V gene: TRBV30; J gene: TRBJ1-1; CDR3 protein: AWSTGTGATEAF
clone size: .; D gene: TRBD1; V gene: TRBV7-2; J gene: TRBJ1-2; CDR3 protein: ASSSQGALYGYT
clone size: few; D gene: .; V gene: TRBV7-9; J gene: TRBJ1-1; CDR3 protein: ASTPGEAKGTEAF
clone size: once; D gene: .; V gene: TRBV5-1; J gene: TRBJ1-4; CDR3 protein: ASSSGETNEKLF
clone size: .; D gene: .; V gene: TRBV19; J gene: TRBJ2-1; CDR3 protein: ASSMREPAYNEQF